This T cell receptor beta chain was sequenced for a study of shared clonotypes between healthy human individuals (dated by TCRdb to the early 2020s). Regarding the study in general: The cohort included a few men and a couple of women between 18 and 49 years of age. To estimate repertoire size and how much clonotype sharing occurs between individuals, the study deeply sequenced the blood TCR repertoires of about 5 healthy adults. Leukapheresis yielded between about 0.9 and 10 billion PBMCs per donor. To increase sequencing depth and limit assay-specific biases, different laboratories used diverse techniques to prepare libraries and sequence TCR repertoires. For each donor, three plates each were used for CD4 naive and CD4 memory, two plates were used for CD8 naive, and one plate was used for CD8 memory. The investigation overall reported the following: Naive subsets generally had larger estimated clonotype richness than memory subsets did. Sampling was restricted to blood, and TCR repertoires in tissues likely differ from the TCR repertoires found in blood. The genetic and exposure-history diversity represented was limited by the small number of donors. Rarefaction of sorted-subset datasets indicated incomplete sequencing despite the large sequencing depth. When several donors were compared, the shared fraction of clonotypes was 5% to 6.5% for naive CD4, 3.5% to 4% for naive CD8, about 2.5% for memory CD4, and 0.4% for memory CD8. Compared with non-shared clonotypes, the clonotypes found in all four sorted-subset donors had higher generation probabilities. Based on pairwise subsampling, the degree of clonotype sharing among donors was expected to be affected by sequencing depth.

Note on this clone: What antigen it recognizes has not been identified. Nothing much larger sits one base from this clone, and base qualities are not available. Other DNA sequences of this sample code for an identical CDR3.

From its cysteine to its phenylalanine, the CDR3 spans 11 amino acids. CDR3 DNA only is kept here, 33 bases in frame from base 1. V is reduced by 6 bases and J by 6 bases, leaving a spacing of 7 bases between them. Looking up the germline V gene yields CDR1 SGHRS and CDR2 YFSETQ. CD8 naive samples were CD45RO-negative cells positively selected for CCR7, giving a CD45RA+CCR7+ population that excluded TemRA cells. The donors were healthy, HIV-negative adults who had no recently reported acute infections or vaccinations. Every donor was a Caucasian adult residing in Nashville, Tennessee, USA. Blood was obtained by leukapheresis, after which PBMCs were separated by Ficoll-Histopaque density gradient centrifugation and cryopreserved in liquid nitrogen vapor phase. Analytical flow cytometry was used to check the purity and quantity of each magnetically sorted T cell population. Genomic DNA was isolated from every sorted fraction and measured by UV absorbance on a Nanodrop 2000c.

Using the deep immunoSEQ assay, multiplex PCR amplified TCR CDR3 regions from genomic DNA. For each cell subset, the extracted genomic DNA was distributed evenly across all wells of several immunoSEQ 96-well plates, and each plate served as one replicate. For sorted subsets, about 200 ng genomic DNA, equal to 30,000 or so T cell genomes, was loaded into each replicate PCR. The purified libraries were quantified using a Qubit 3.0 fluorometer, sized with a Bioanalyzer 2100, and then quantified again using the KAPA Library Quantification kit. Every immunoSEQ 96-well plate was sequenced on a separate single-read 150-cycle Illumina NextSeq 550 flow cell. On the authors' methods: The immunoSEQ output contained only junctional sequences without quality scores, so filtering could not match that applied to full-length reads. Sequences were annotated with PyIR, a Python wrapper for IgBLAST v1.9, using IMGT germline references to assign V/J genes and CDR3. Any read was removed if the V/J assignment was weak (E-value above 1e-6), the CDR3 was missing, or the read contained stop codons, out-of-frame junctions, or ambiguous translated residues. V3J clonotypes were defined as sequences sharing an identical inferred V gene, J gene, and CDR3 amino acid sequence. Percentage overlap between repertoires was calculated by dividing the number of shared unique clonotypes by the size of the smaller repertoire. RTK rarefaction, the Chao1 estimator, and Recon v2.1 estimates of unobserved clonotypes were used to assess repertoire richness. Generation probabilities for all TCRbeta clonotypes obtained by the gDNA method from a handful of donors were computed using OLGA. This is the immuneACCESS table as TCRdb keeps it, with only in-frame sequences that have V and J called. A part of the clones is gone; compared with another copy, unresolved V genes explain less than half, and the rest is unexplained. That table furnishes V, J and clone size, whereas the DNA furnished D and trimming. This sample holds approximately 2,200,000 clones; 85% to 95% were observed only once. The ten biggest clones cover 1.5% to 2% of the sample.

This chain is built from TRBV5-1 and TRBJ2-1; confidence is insufficient to name the D gene. Sequencing was carried out using naive CD8+ T cells from PBMCs. Interpreted using the paper, the cell subset or site label stands for: CD45RA+CCR7+. The sequence derives from a man between 18 and 29 years old in good health. Some clones in this sample may be carry-over from other donors' samples. The CDR3 region: CASTLGNEQFF. At the DNA level, the sequence is TGCGCCAGCACGTTGGGCAATGAGCAGTTCTTC.